Sequencing of this T cell receptor beta chain was carried out in a study of cytomegalovirus exposure and HLA in healthy donors. This clone was counted a few times. Its antigen is undetermined. Every donor was a healthy person donating bone marrow. The CDR3 loop spans 13 amino acids. CDR1 is SQVTM and CDR2 is ANQGSEA in the germline V gene. V dropped 4 bases and J dropped 4 bases, with 13 bases sitting between them. Broader study findings: Later analysis reportedly placed an Asian-associated ancestry cluster below the roughly 700-donor mean in N-insertions. The study listed 150 to 200 cytomegalovirus-associated TCR beta chains. Presence/absence analyses rested on an assumption that sequencing depth was roughly uniform across donors.

The PCR employed 60 Vbeta primers together with 13 Jbeta primers. The assay was immunoSEQ multiplex PCR, and TCRdb's table has in-frame clones only and misses some. The sample records around 95,000 clones, approximately 81% being singletons. Sequencing was carried out using PBMCs. The chain joins TRBV29-1 to TRBJ1-2; D may be TRBD1 (6 bases). This TCR came from a woman aged 40 to 55 in good health and CMV-seropositive. The DNA of the CDR3 is TGCAGCGTTGTATTTAGGGGGTCCTATGGCTACACCTTC. Translated, it gives CSVVFRGSYGYTF.